The T cell receptor beta chain under discussion was sequenced for a study of T cell responses to AZD1222 COVID-19 vaccine. Whole-study findings and limits: Among spike-specific TCRs, nearly half reportedly target unmutated variant regions. Repertoires were obtained only post-peak T cell response.

In regard to this clone: Its target is unknown.

Libraries were prepared by immunoSEQ multiplex PCR; TCRdb keeps only in-frame clonotypes and omits some of them. The table shows 100,000 or so clones, with approximately 89% occurring only once. The CDR3 contains 16 residues. The V and J ends lost 0 bases and 7 bases, in that order; junction bases with no gene match: 12. CDR1 and CDR2 (germline): SQVTM, ANQGSEA. The sequenced sample was peripheral blood, obtained 28 days after the second AZD1222 dose. The TCR sequence derives from an adult who received the AZD1222 COVID-19 vaccine. The chain recombines TRBV29-1 with TRBJ1-2; 9 bases line up with TRBD1. This chain's CDR3 is CSVEEGVNRGLGGYTF. The DNA for the CDR3 is TGCAGCGTTGAAGAGGGAGTAAACAGGGGGCTCGGTGGCTACACCTTC.